Below, one T cell receptor beta chain is given with its context. Its target is unknown. Sequencing was performed with immunoSEQ multiplex PCR; in TCRdb, only in-frame clones are kept and a portion is missing. The table has some 290,000 clones, 88% seen once; the top ten hold around 0.96%. These data are taken from a study of cytomegalovirus exposure and HLA in healthy donors. This CDR3 has 13 amino acids. The trim removed 5 bases at V and 7 bases at J, leaving 6 bases unmatched. CDR1 is SGHAT and CDR2 is FQNNGV in the germline V gene. Study-wide results and caveats: Despite most TCR sequences being rare, some public TCRs occurred in many donors. Among TCR beta chains, those listed as cytomegalovirus-associated numbered around 160.

The rearrangement uses TRBV11-2 and TRBJ2-3, with TRBD2 matching 7 bases. Material: PBMCs. The source is a man aged 25 to 40 in good health and CMV-seronegative. The CDR3 nucleotides read TGTGCCAGCAGCCCCGGGGAGGGGAATACGCAGTATTTT. It is translated as CASSPGEGNTQYF.